In this sample, the clone carrying this T cell receptor (beta chain) turned up many times. The data stem from a study of T cell changes during pregnancy in multiple sclerosis. Sequencing was performed with immunoSEQ multiplex PCR; in TCRdb, only in-frame clones are kept and a portion is missing. Here the sample spans some 64,000 clones, about 90% being singletons. Germline V gene sequence: CDR1 LGHNA, CDR2 YSLEER. CDR3 size: 19 residues. With V trimmed by 0 bases and J by 5 bases, 16 bases remained unmatched. This sequence joins TRBV4-3 and TRBJ2-1; 7 bases line up with TRBD2. The receptor was isolated from a female donor with multiple sclerosis, enrolled in a pregnancy study. Sample: peripheral blood, taken in the first trimester of pregnancy. The CDR3 region is CASSQETSRPYIFNNEQFF. The CDR3 coding sequence is TGCGCCAGCAGCCAAGAGACTAGCAGGCCGTACATCTTTAACAATGAGCAGTTCTTC.